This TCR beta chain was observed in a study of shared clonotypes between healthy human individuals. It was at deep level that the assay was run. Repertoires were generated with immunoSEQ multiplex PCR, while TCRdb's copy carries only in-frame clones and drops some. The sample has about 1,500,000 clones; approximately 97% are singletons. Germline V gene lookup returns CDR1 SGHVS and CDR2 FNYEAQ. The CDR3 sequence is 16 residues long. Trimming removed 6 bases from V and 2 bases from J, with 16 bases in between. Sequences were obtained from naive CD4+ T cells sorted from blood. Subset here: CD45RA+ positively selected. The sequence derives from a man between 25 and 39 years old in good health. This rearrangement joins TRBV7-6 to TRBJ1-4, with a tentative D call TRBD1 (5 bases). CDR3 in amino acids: CASSLRPGGTNEKLFF. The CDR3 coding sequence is TGTGCCAGCAGTCTCAGGCCGGGGGGTACTAATGAAAAACTGTTTTTT.